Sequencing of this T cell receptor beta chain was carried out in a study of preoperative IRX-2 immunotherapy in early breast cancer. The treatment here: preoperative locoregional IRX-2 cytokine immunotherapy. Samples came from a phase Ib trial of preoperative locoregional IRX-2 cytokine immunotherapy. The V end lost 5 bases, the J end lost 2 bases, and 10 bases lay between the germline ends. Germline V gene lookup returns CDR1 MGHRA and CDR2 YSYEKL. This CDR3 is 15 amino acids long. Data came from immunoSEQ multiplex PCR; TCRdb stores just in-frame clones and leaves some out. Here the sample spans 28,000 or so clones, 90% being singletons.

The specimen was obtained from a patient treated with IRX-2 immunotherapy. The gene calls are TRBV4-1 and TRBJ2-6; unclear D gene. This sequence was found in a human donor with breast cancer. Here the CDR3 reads CASSSYRAGANVLTF. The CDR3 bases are TGCGCCAGCAGCTCCTATCGGGCTGGGGCCAACGTCCTGACTTTC.